This T cell receptor (beta chain) was identified in a study of identical twins' blood T cells. A single record per CDR3 protein comes from TCRdb applying MiXCR to the 5' RACE reads. Among 300,000 to 400,000 distinct CDR3 sequences listed, roughly 30% were seen once. CDR3 length: 15 amino acids. The junction had 14 bases not matched to a gene; V was cut back by 5 bases and J by 6 bases. Germline V gene sequence: CDR1 DFQATT, CDR2 SNEGSKA (reference sequence). The genes are TRBV20-1 and TRBJ2-3; TRBD2 matches 7 bases. The sequence was obtained from a woman aged 18-49 years in good health. Sequencing input: PBMCs. The CDR3 is CSAGFSALAEDTQYF. The DNA of the CDR3 is TGCAGTGCTGGATTTAGCGCTCTAGCGGAGGATACGCAGTATTTT.